The clone carrying this T cell receptor beta chain came up many times. V lost 6 bases and J lost 3, with 11 bases in between. The CDR3 is 13 amino acids. The sample comes from a study of CD8 T cells in ankylosing spondylitis. Libraries of TCR beta came from quantitative 5'-RACE with molecular barcodes. TCRdb re-derived calls from the 5' RACE reads in MiXCR, one entry per CDR3 protein. The repertoire has about 240,000 distinct CDR3 sequences, approximately 9% of them found once; the top ten carry about 6.5%. The source material was blood, either unsorted or a sorted T cell fraction (not recorded which). The origin of this receptor is a male donor with ankylosing spondylitis or in good health (not recorded which). The chain combines TRBV12-3 or TRBV12-4 with TRBJ1-1; the D gene is possibly TRBD1 (6 bases). The CDR3 sequence: CASRLGADTEAFF. For the CDR3, the DNA is TGTGCCAGCAGGCTGGGGGCGGACACTGAAGCTTTCTTT.